Below, 28 T cell receptor beta chains from the same sample are listed, as sequenced in a study of identical twins' blood T cells. TCRdb called the 5' RACE reads again in MiXCR, with one record for every CDR3 protein. The sample includes 350,000 to 400,000 distinct CDR3 sequences, roughly 28% of them seen just once. Sample: PBMCs. Receptor source: a woman aged 18 to 55 in good health.

The chain couples TRBV5-1 to TRBJ2-2; D uncertain. Germline V CDR1 and CDR2: SGHRS, YFSETQ. Trimming took off 0 bases at V and 7 bases at J, with 7 bases between the two ends. This CDR3 has 13 amino acids. DNA for the CDR3: TGCGCCAGCAGCTTGGTGAAGCTCGGGGAGCTGTTTTTT. Its protein is CASSLVKLGELFF.

This clonotype was found a few times. The genes are TRBV7-9 and TRBJ1-4; TRBD1 matches at 7 bases. After removal of 5 bases from V and 8 bases from J, the junction contained 8 bases not matched to a gene. This CDR3 region has 14 residues. Germline loops: CDR1 SEHNR, CDR2 FQNEAQ (reference sequence). The CDR3 loop reads CASSLDRVVEKLFF. The CDR3 DNA sequence: TGTGCCAGCAGCCTCGACAGGGTGGTAGAAAAACTGTTTTTT.

This rearrangement joins TRBV27 to TRBJ1-5, with D unresolved. Per germline, CDR1 MNHEY and CDR2 SMNVEV (reference sequence). The V gene lost 6 bases and the J gene lost 0 bases, with 12 bases spanning the gap. CDR3 length equals 15 residues. The CDR3 DNA reads TGTGCCAGCAGCTCTGAGAATTATAGCAATCAGCCCCAGCATTTT. Translating it yields CASSSENYSNQPQHF.

The V gene is TRBV12-3 or TRBV12-4, the J gene TRBJ1-2, with 8 bases fitting TRBD1. Trimming removed 6 bases from V and 5 bases from J; junction bases left unmatched: 14. The length of the CDR3 is 16 residues. The CDR3 coding sequence is TGTGCCAGCAGCCCCGGACAGGGAGGGTTTAAGTATGGCTACACCTTC. Its protein is CASSPGQGGFKYGYTF.

The V gene is TRBV28, the J gene TRBJ2-7; D gene uncertain. The CDR3 totals 14 residues. V dropped 5 bases and J dropped 6 bases, with 17 bases sitting between them. Germline V gene sequence: CDR1 MDHEN, CDR2 SYDVKM. The CDR3 nucleotides are TGTGCCAGCAGTGGGGTGTGGATCGCCTGCGAGCAGTACTTC. Protein: CASSGVWIACEQYF.

The chain recombines TRBV28 with TRBJ2-3; D possibly corresponds to TRBD2 (5 bases). Looked up from germline, CDR1 is MDHEN and CDR2 is SYDVKM. Between the trimmed V and J ends, which lost 6 bases and 6 bases, there was a span of 19 bases. The CDR3 contains 15 residues. The DNA of the CDR3 is TGTGCCAGCAGCCGAACGGACGGGATTTTGGATACGCAGTATTTT. This translates into CASSRTDGILDTQYF.

J is TRBJ2-5 and V is TRBV20-1, with unresolved D. V lost 6 bases, J lost 4 bases, and 18 bases lay in between. The CDR3 length is 14 residues. The germline CDR1 and CDR2 sequences are DFQATT and SNEGSKA (reference sequence). The chain's CDR3 is CSASKPQEVETQYF. Written as DNA, the CDR3 is TGCAGTGCATCCAAGCCCCAAGAGGTAGAGACCCAGTACTTC.

This clonotype was observed at least ten times. The chain uses TRBV5-1 and TRBJ1-2; D gene uncertain. Germline CDR1 reads SGHRS; CDR2 reads YFSETQ. The ends were cut back, 4 bases at V and 8 bases at J, with 18 bases in the middle. The CDR3 is 14 residues long. CDR3: CASSPEGSGGGYTF. The CDR3 DNA sequence: TGCGCCAGCAGCCCGGAAGGCAGTGGAGGAGGCTACACCTTC.

The V call is TRBV20-1, the J call TRBJ1-2; 11 bases match TRBD1. Germline CDR1 DFQATT, CDR2 SNEGSKA (reference sequence). The V segment lost 6 bases and the J segment 4 bases; nucleotides outside the gene matches: 7. There are 14 residues in the CDR3. In DNA, the CDR3 is TGCAGTGCGTTGGACAGGGGGCTCGGCTATGGCTACACCTTC. This codes for CSALDRGLGYGYTF.

The table lists this clonotype with a few counts. The CDR3 end shows no conserved phenylalanine or tryptophan, and so a read error is likely. The limits of the CDR3 on the DNA are not certain, so only TCRdb's listed CDR3 is given. This chain uses TRBV10-3 with TRBJ2-7; the table's D gene call, TRBD1, was not cross checked with the DNA. The CDR3 is 11 residues long, ends included. Germline V gene data show CDR1 as ENHRY and CDR2 as SYGVKD. The CDR3 spells CAIAGLGFVSL.

The V call is TRBV6-6, the J call TRBJ2-3, with 12 bases aligning to TRBD2. This CDR3 has 19 amino acids. Germline CDR1 reads MNHNY; CDR2 reads SVGAGI (reference sequence). J lost 1 base, V lost 2 bases, and 10 bases had no gene match. The CDR3 here is CASSYPTSGGLIGTDTQYF. CDR3 bases: TGTGCCAGCAGTTACCCGACTAGCGGGGGTTTAATAGGCACAGATACGCAGTATTTT.

The rearrangement uses TRBV5-1 and TRBJ2-7, with D uncertain. V lost 1 base, J lost 7 bases, and 6 bases lay in between. Germline CDR1 reads SGHRS; CDR2 reads YFSETQ. This CDR3 spans 11 amino acids. The CDR3 protein is CASSLCEEQYF. The CDR3 coding sequence is TGCGCCAGCAGCTTGTGTGAAGAGCAGTACTTC.

CDR3: CASSYVGQGVTGELFF. CDR3 in DNA: TGTGCCAGCAGTTACGTGGGTCAGGGGGTAACCGGGGAGCTGTTTTTT. The chain carries TRBV6-6 and TRBJ2-2; 7 bases match TRBD1. The ends lost 2 bases at V and 5 bases at J; junction bases unmatched: 8. The CDR3 has 16 amino acids. CDR1 is MNHNY, CDR2 SVGAGI, per germline (reference sequence).

This clonotype was picked up a small number of times. V usage is TRBV13 and J usage is TRBJ1-1; TRBD1 is a possible D gene (5 bases). Germline CDR1 is PRHDT and CDR2 is FYEKMQ (reference sequence). The CDR3 has 16 residues. The V and J ends lost 0 bases and 4 bases respectively, with 15 bases between them. For the CDR3, the DNA is TGTGCCAGCAGCTTAGGGCCGAGGGGCTCGGGCACTGAAGCTTTCTTT. Residues: CASSLGPRGSGTEAFF.

The CDR3 DNA is TGTGCCAGCAGCTTAGTGTCCGCGGGGAACACTGAAGCTTTCTTT. It translates to CASSLVSAGNTEAFF. The chain employs TRBV7-9 and TRBJ1-1, with unresolved D. The CDR3 runs to 15 residues. Germline CDR1 reads SEHNR; CDR2 reads FQNEAQ (reference sequence). Deletions cut 1 base from V and 1 base from J, with 10 bases between.

This clonotype was detected only a few times. The chain recombines TRBV2 with TRBJ1-1, with D hard to call. The CDR3 is 13 residues long. Germline CDR1 reads SNHLY; CDR2 reads FYNNEI. Trimming left V 8 bases short and J 0 bases short, with 10 bases between. The CDR3 loop is CASGRDMNTEAFF. Here the CDR3 DNA reads TGTGCCAGCGGCCGCGACATGAACACTGAAGCTTTCTTT.

Worth noting for this clonotype: Relative to the germline gene, one junction end is altered; a read error may explain this. The V call is TRBV20-1, the J call TRBJ1-3; 7 nucleotides agree with TRBD1. Germline loops: CDR1 DFQATT, CDR2 SNEGSKA (reference sequence). This CDR3 has 13 residues. The CDR3 DNA follows: TGCAGTGCTGGACGATACAGGGGAAATACCATATATTTT. Translation: CSAGRYRGNTIYF.

On this clonotype: At one end, the junction sequence differs from germline, possibly due to a read error. V and J are TRBV14 and TRBJ1-4; no firm D call. Germline assignment: CDR1 SGHDN and CDR2 FVKESK. The CDR3 totals 17 residues. This CDR3 is CASSQKKNGPNNEKPFF. The CDR3 nucleotides are TGTGCCAGCAGCCAAAAAAAAAACGGGCCGAATAATGAAAAACCGTTTTTT.

There are many counts of this clonotype. The chain recombines TRBV3-1 with TRBJ1-1; tentatively, D is TRBD1 (5 bases). The CDR3 is made up of 13 amino acids. CDR1 is LGHDT, CDR2 YNNKEL, per germline (reference sequence). V was pared by 1 base and J by 8 bases, with 11 bases between. CDR3 in amino acids: CASSQVGRGEAFF. The CDR3 nucleotides read TGTGCCAGCAGCCAAGTAGGACGGGGCGAAGCTTTCTTT.

The CDR3 DNA reads TGTGCCAGCACCTCTGGGGCGAGGCTCCCGTACACCTACAATGAGCAGTTCTTC. Encoded protein: CASTSGARLPYTYNEQFF. V usage is TRBV11-3 and J usage is TRBJ2-1, with a tentative D call TRBD1 (5 bases). The CDR3 is 18 residues long. V lost 7 bases and J lost 2, with 24 bases in between. Germline loops: CDR1 SGHNT, CDR2 YENEEA.

With regard to this clonotype: A much larger clone differs from this one at a single base, so this may be a read error. The chain combines TRBV18 with TRBJ1-4; D unresolved. Trimming cost V 3 bases and J 8 bases, with 13 bases left between them. The CDR3 consists of 14 residues. Germline lookup yields CDR1 KGHSH and CDR2 LQKENI. The CDR3 sequence: CASSPHSGMEKLFF. The CDR3 region has the DNA TGTGCCAGCTCACCTCACTCGGGTATGGAAAAACTGTTTTTT.

The sample holds a few counts of this clonotype. The chain combines TRBV5-4 with TRBJ1-2; D gene unclear. Looked up from germline, CDR1 is SGHNT and CDR2 is YYREEE (reference sequence). V lost 0 bases and J lost 3, with 6 bases in between. The CDR3 runs 13 residues. CDR3 sequence reads: CASSLGYDYGYTF. CDR3 nucleotide sequence: TGTGCCAGCAGCTTGGGCTACGACTATGGCTACACCTTC.

Ten or more counts support this clonotype. This chain uses TRBV7-6 with TRBJ1-5; no firm D call. The germline V gene encodes CDR1 SGHVS and CDR2 FNYEAQ. With 4 bases removed from V and 6 bases from J, the gap between germline ends came to 10 bases. The CDR3 length is 13 residues. Here the CDR3 DNA reads TGTGCCAGCAGCTCCCTTCTGGGTCAGCCCCAGCATTTT. The encoded protein is CASSSLLGQPQHF.

This clonotype was observed a handful of times. The rearrangement joins TRBV14 to TRBJ2-1; D uncertain. The CDR3 extends over 13 amino acids. Germline lookup yields CDR1 SGHDN and CDR2 FVKESK. The germline V and J ends were trimmed by 0 bases and 9 bases, with 9 bases remaining between them. CDR3 bases: TGTGCCAGCAGCCAAGATCGGACCGGTGAGCAGTTCTTC. Its translation is CASSQDRTGEQFF.

The V call is TRBV7-8, the J call TRBJ2-1; a possible D gene is TRBD2 (6 bases). The CDR3 runs 11 residues. The germline V gene has CDR1 SGHVS and CDR2 FQNEAQ. Trimming removed 5 bases at V and 12 bases at J, with 11 bases between. CDR3 sequence reads: CASSVTLAQFF. The CDR3 DNA follows: TGTGCCAGCAGCGTTACACTAGCGCAGTTCTTC. The full variable domain, with the rest looked up from reference TRBV7-8 and TRBJ2-1, is GAGVSQSPRYKVAKRGQDVALRCDPISGHVSLFWYQQALGQGPEFLTYFQNEAQLDKSGLPSDRFFAERPEGSVSTLKIQRTQQEDSAVYLCASSVTLAQFFGPGTRLTVL.

This clonotype was counted a few times. This chain connects TRBV7-2 to TRBJ1-5; D might be TRBD1 (5 bases). Germline V gene sequence: CDR1 SGHTA, CDR2 FQGNSA. The CDR3 consists of 15 residues. Trimming left V 1 base short and J 6 bases short, with 13 bases between. The CDR3 DNA follows: TGTGCCAGCAGCTTAGAGGGCAGGGCCCCTCAGCCCCAGCATTTT. Protein sequence: CASSLEGRAPQPQHF.

This clonotype was seen more than once but under ten times. V gene TRBV29-1 combines with J gene TRBJ2-1, with 13 bases aligning to TRBD2. Germline V lookup: CDR1 SQVTM, CDR2 ANQGSEA. V lost 1 base and J lost 2; bases outside the gene matches: 2. The CDR3 contains 16 residues. The CDR3 loop is CSVEVGTSGAYNEQFF. The CDR3 DNA is TGCAGCGTTGAAGTTGGGACTAGCGGGGCCTACAATGAGCAGTTCTTC.

This clonotype has a single count. The rearrangement links TRBV5-1 to TRBJ1-3, with unresolved D. Germline loops: CDR1 SGHRS, CDR2 YFSETQ. The length of the CDR3 is 13 residues. The V gene lost 2 bases and the J gene lost 9 bases, with 12 bases spanning the gap. This chain's CDR3 is CASSLGGDGTIYF. DNA of the CDR3: TGCGCCAGCAGCTTAGGAGGCGACGGCACCATATATTTT.